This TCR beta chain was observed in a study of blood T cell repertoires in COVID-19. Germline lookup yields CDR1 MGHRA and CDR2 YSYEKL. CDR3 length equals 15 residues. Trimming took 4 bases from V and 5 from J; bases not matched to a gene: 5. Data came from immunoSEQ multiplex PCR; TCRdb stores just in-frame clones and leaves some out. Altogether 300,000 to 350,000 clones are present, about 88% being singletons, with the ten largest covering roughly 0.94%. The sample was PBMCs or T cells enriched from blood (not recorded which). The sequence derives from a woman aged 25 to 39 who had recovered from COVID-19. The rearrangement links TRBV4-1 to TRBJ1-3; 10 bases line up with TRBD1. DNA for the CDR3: TGCGCCAGCAGCCCTTGGACAGGGGGAAGAAACACCATATATTTT. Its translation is CASSPWTGGRNTIYF.